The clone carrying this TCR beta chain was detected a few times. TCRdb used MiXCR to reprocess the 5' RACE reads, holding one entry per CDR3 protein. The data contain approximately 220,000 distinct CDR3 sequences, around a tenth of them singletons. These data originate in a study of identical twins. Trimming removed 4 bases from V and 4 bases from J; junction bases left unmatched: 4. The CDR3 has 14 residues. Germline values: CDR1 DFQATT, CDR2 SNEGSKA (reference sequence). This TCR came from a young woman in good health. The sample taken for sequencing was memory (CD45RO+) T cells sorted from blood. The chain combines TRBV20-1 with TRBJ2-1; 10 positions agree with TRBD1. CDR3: CSATRDRGYNEQFF. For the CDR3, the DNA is TGCAGTGCTACCCGGGACAGGGGATACAATGAGCAGTTCTTC.